A single sample is the source of the 5 T cell receptor beta chains below, sequenced in a study of CD8 T cells in Susac syndrome. Random hexamers primed reverse transcription of about 0.5 to 1 ug RNA. Using its own MiXCR run on the immunoSEQ multiplex PCR reads, TCRdb lists one record per CDR3 protein. The table has under 200,000 distinct CDR3 sequences, around 95% seen once. What was sequenced was CD4+ T cells from PBMCs. These receptors originate from a human donor with Susac syndrome.

V and J are TRBV7-8 and TRBJ2-1; TRBD2 matches at 9 bases. J gave up 4 bases and V 1 base, and 8 bases lay outside the gene matches. CDR1 and CDR2 from the germline V gene are SGHVS and FQNEAQ. CDR3 length equals 17 residues. Written as DNA, the CDR3 is TGTGCCAGCAGCTTAGGATACCTAGCGGGAAGGTACAATGAGCAGTTCTTC. This codes for CASSLGYLAGRYNEQFF.

J is TRBJ1-2 and V is TRBV12-3 or TRBV12-4; D is undetermined. Between the trimmed V and J ends, which lost 6 bases and 0 bases, there was a span of 5 bases. The CDR3 is 12 residues long. This CDR3 reads CASRGSNYGYTF. The CDR3 DNA is TGTGCCAGCAGAGGCTCTAACTATGGCTACACCTTC.

The rearrangement uses TRBV10-3 and TRBJ2-7, with D perhaps TRBD2 (5 bases). V was clipped by 2 bases and J by 7 bases, with 18 bases between them. Germline V lookup: CDR1 ENHRY, CDR2 SYGVKD. The CDR3 is 15 residues long. The CDR3 region has the DNA TGTGCCATCAGTGAGACCAAGAGCGGACGAGAGGAGCAGTACGTC. Its translation: CAISETKSGREEQYV.

The genes are TRBV5-1 and TRBJ2-5, with D unresolved. CDR3 length: 16 residues. CDR1 is SGHRS, CDR2 YFSETQ, per germline. V was shortened by 0 bases and J by 4 bases, with 16 bases between the two germline ends. The DNA of the CDR3 is TGCGCCAGCAGCTTGGCCTCCACAGCCTCTGCAGAGACCCAGTACTTC. It specifies CASSLASTASAETQYF. Drawing the rest from reference TRBV5-1 and TRBJ2-5, the complete variable domain is KAGVTQTPRYLIKTRGQQVTLSCSPISGHRSVSWYQQTPGQGLQFLFEYFSETQRNKGNFPGRFSGRQFSNSRSEMNVSTLELGDSALYLCASSLASTASAETQYFGPGTRLLVL.

Only a few counts were recorded for this clonotype. The rearrangement links TRBV12-3 or TRBV12-4 to TRBJ1-2; D gene unclear. The CDR3 has 13 residues. V dropped 3 bases and J dropped 2 bases, with 7 bases sitting between them. CDR3 nucleotides: TGTGCCAGCAGTTTGGGTGGGAACTATGGCTACACCTTC. It encodes CASSLGGNYGYTF.